This T cell receptor (beta chain) is from a study of post-analysis software for immune sequencing data. V lost 6 bases and J lost 4; bases outside the gene matches: 11. From germline, CDR1 is SQVTM and CDR2 ANQGSEA. CDR3 length: 14 amino acids. Study observations and caveats: Among a handful of TRBV segments more frequent in patients than controls were TRBV5-6, TRBV5-1 and TRBV20-1. In multiple sclerosis, normalized Chao1 diversity was significantly below that of controls.

TCR beta cDNA libraries included unique molecular identifiers. TCRdb redid the calling of the PCR reads with MiXCR, one entry per CDR3 protein. The profile shows a few hundred thousand distinct CDR3 sequences, 30% to 45% of them singletons. This clonotype was seen more than once but under ten times. What it recognizes is unknown. This chain joins TRBV29-1 and TRBJ1-1; 7 positions agree with TRBD1. This TCR was sampled from a girl aged 5-17 years with multiple sclerosis. The sample consisted of blood. DNA for the CDR3: TGCAGCGTCCGGCGGGACAGCCCCTTCACTGAAGCTTTCTTT. Translation: CSVRRDSPFTEAFF.